The 28 T cell receptor beta chains reported below all come from one sample, sequenced in a study of T cells expressing NK-cell markers. For each CDR3 protein, TCRdb gives one entry from its re-call of the 5' RACE reads, without DNA. The sample includes fewer than 200,000 distinct CDR3 sequences. The sequenced sample consisted of blood T cells: a sorted CD56 or NKG2C T cell subset, CD4+ or CD8+ T cells, or bulk PBMC T cells (not recorded which). These receptors originate from a woman between 18 and 70 years old in good health.

The rearrangement joins TRBV5-6 to TRBJ2-3; TCRdb calls TRBD2, which cannot be checked without DNA. Germline CDR1 reads SGHDT; CDR2 reads YYEEEE. The CDR3 covers 18 residues. The CDR3 loop is CASSLLRGGGPNTDTQYF.

The chain links TRBV21-1 to TRBJ2-4; TCRdb reports TRBD2, a call that lacks DNA to check it against. TRBV21-1 is noted as a pseudogene. This CDR3 has 17 residues. CDR3 sequence: CASSKPTSVMAKNIQYF.

V is TRBV5-1 and J is TRBJ2-7; TCRdb picks TRBD2, but there is no DNA to check that call. The CDR3 spans 15 residues. CDR1 and CDR2 (germline): SGHRS, YFSETQ. This CDR3 reads CASSFGRQARDEQYF.

The J gene is TRBJ1-2, the V gene TRBV20-1; lacking DNA, the TRBD1 call made by TCRdb goes unchecked. Germline V gives CDR1 DFQATT, CDR2 SNEGSKA (reference sequence). The length of the CDR3 is 13 residues. CDR3 amino acids: CSARGGRDHGYTF.

The rearrangement uses TRBV28 and TRBJ2-7; there is no DNA to check the TCRdb D call of TRBD1. The length of the CDR3 is 14 residues. From germline, CDR1 is MDHEN and CDR2 SYDVKM. CDR3: CASSPFSRTYEQYF.

The chain links TRBV5-1 to TRBJ2-7. This CDR3 contains 14 residues. Germline CDR1 SGHRS, CDR2 YFSETQ. CDR3 sequence reads: CASSLGWQNYEQYF.

The chain couples TRBV7-3 to TRBJ2-1; TCRdb's D gene call, TRBD2, goes unchecked for lack of DNA. The CDR3 spans 13 residues. Germline V CDR1 and CDR2: SGHTA, FQGTGA. CDR3 loop: CASSRLADNEQFF.

The rearrangement uses TRBV7-2 and TRBJ2-5; TCRdb proposes TRBD1, but this gene call is untestable without DNA. Germline V CDR1 and CDR2: SGHTA, FQGNSA. This CDR3 has 15 amino acids. The CDR3 reads CASSPMGGPQETQYF.

V gene TRBV7-2 combines with J gene TRBJ2-3; the D call from TCRdb, TRBD1, cannot be confirmed without DNA. Germline loops: CDR1 SGHTA, CDR2 FQGNSA. CDR3 size: 15 residues. The CDR3 loop reads CASSLEPWQRDTQYF.

The chain carries TRBV20-1 and TRBJ2-7; TCRdb gives TRBD2 as the D gene, but with no DNA this cannot be confirmed. The CDR3 totals 14 residues. The germline V gene has CDR1 DFQATT and CDR2 SNEGSKA (reference sequence). CDR3 residues: CSAASGTNSYEQYF.

The chain recombines TRBV7-2 with TRBJ1-2; TCRdb designates TRBD1, a call that cannot be tested without DNA. The V gene's germline CDR1 is SGHTA and CDR2 FQGNSA. This CDR3 is built from 14 residues. The CDR3 loop reads CASSPRQEGYGYTF. Filled out from reference TRBV7-2 and TRBJ1-2, the complete variable domain reads GAGVSQSPSNKVTEKGKDVELRCDPISGHTALYWYRQSLGQGLEFLIYFQGNSAPDKSGLPSDRFSAERTGGSVSTLTIQRTQQEDSAVYLCASSPRQEGYGYTFGSGTRLTVV.

CDR3 region: CAWSVLLASSYEQYF. This rearrangement joins TRBV30 to TRBJ2-7. The CDR3 contains 15 residues. Germline lookup yields CDR1 GTSNPN and CDR2 SVGIG (reference sequence).

The J gene is TRBJ2-7, the V gene TRBV3-1; lacking DNA, the TRBD1 call made by TCRdb goes unchecked. Per germline, CDR1 LGHDT and CDR2 YNNKEL (reference sequence). The CDR3 is 17 amino acids. The CDR3 reads CASSQDRSGQGSYEQYF.

The genes are TRBV5-4 and TRBJ2-5. The CDR3 has 14 residues. Germline CDR1 SGHNT, CDR2 YYREEE (reference sequence). This CDR3 is CASSLKSAKETQYF.

The chain joins TRBV9 to TRBJ2-2; there is no DNA to check the TCRdb D call of TRBD2. Germline V gives CDR1 SGDLS, CDR2 YYNGEE. The CDR3 runs 16 residues. CDR3: CASSQGQEMNTGELFF. The full variable domain, in which reference TRBV9 and TRBJ2-2 provide the parts outside the CDR3, is DSGVTQTPKHLITATGQRVTLRCSPRSGDLSVYWYQQSLDQGLQFLIQYYNGEERAKGNILERFSAQQFPDLHSELNLSSLELGDSALYFCASSQGQEMNTGELFFGEGSRLTVL.

V is TRBV29-1 and J is TRBJ1-1; as DNA is missing, the TRBD1 call by TCRdb cannot be tested. CDR1 and CDR2 (germline): SQVTM, ANQGSEA. The CDR3 is 11 amino acids. The CDR3 spells CSGHRGAEAFF.

The V call is TRBV9, the J call TRBJ1-5; without DNA, the TCRdb call of TRBD1 cannot be checked. CDR1 is SGDLS and CDR2 is YYNGEE in the germline V gene. The CDR3 is made up of 14 amino acids. The CDR3 sequence is CASSSDGAVQPQHF.

The V and J genes are TRBV19 and TRBJ2-7; TCRdb gives TRBD1 as the D gene, but with no DNA this cannot be confirmed. This CDR3 has 15 residues. CDR1 and CDR2 from the germline V gene are LNHDA and SQIVND (reference sequence). CDR3: CASSRDRGRSYEQYF.

This chain joins TRBV21-1 and TRBJ2-7; TCRdb gives TRBD2 as the D gene, but with no DNA this cannot be confirmed. TRBV21-1 is noted as a pseudogene. The CDR3 covers 17 residues. The CDR3 region is CASSKLGSGRASYEQYF.

The chain employs TRBV24-1 and TRBJ2-5; the TCRdb call, TRBD2, lacks DNA for checking. The CDR3 is 21 amino acids. Germline CDR1 KGHDR, CDR2 SFDVKD. The CDR3 sequence: CATSDSPGLAGAPAGRETQYF.

V gene TRBV4-1 combines with J gene TRBJ2-1; the D gene TCRdb calls, TRBD1, cannot be checked with no DNA. The germline V gene has CDR1 MGHRA and CDR2 YSYEKL. The CDR3 is made up of 19 amino acids. The CDR3 region is CASSQGRLGRGRTYNEQFF.

V usage is TRBV4-1 and J usage is TRBJ2-2; without DNA, the TCRdb call of TRBD1 cannot be checked. The CDR3 totals 16 residues. Per germline, CDR1 MGHRA and CDR2 YSYEKL. The CDR3 is CASSPSGLQWAGELFF.

The rearrangement joins TRBV5-1 to TRBJ2-3; TCRdb lists TRBD1, though no DNA is available to test this call. This CDR3 comprises 15 residues. The germline CDR1 and CDR2 sequences are SGHRS and YFSETQ. CDR3 sequence reads: CASSLRGSGADTQYF.

J is TRBJ2-5 and V is TRBV14; with no DNA, the TCRdb D assignment of TRBD2 cannot be verified. This CDR3 has 19 amino acids. Germline V CDR1 and CDR2: SGHDN, FVKESK. The chain's CDR3 is CASSQGRSWGYVHQETQYF.

V is TRBV5-5 and J is TRBJ2-7. The CDR3 is made up of 13 amino acids. Germline-derived CDR1 and CDR2 are SGHKS and YYEKEE (reference sequence). Here the CDR3 reads CASSLDPSYEQYF. Full variable domain (rest looked up from reference TRBV5-5 and TRBJ2-7): DAGVTQSPTHLIKTRGQQVTLRCSPISGHKSVSWYQQVLGQGPQFIFQYYEKEERGRGNFPDRFSARQFPNYSSELNVNALLLGDSALYLCASSLDPSYEQYFGPGTRLTVT.

V gene TRBV9 combines with J gene TRBJ2-3; with no DNA, the TCRdb D assignment of TRBD1 cannot be verified. The V gene's germline CDR1 is SGDLS and CDR2 YYNGEE. The CDR3 has 14 residues. The CDR3 reads CASSEQGLTDTQYF.

The chain uses TRBV5-1 and TRBJ2-1; without DNA, the TCRdb call of TRBD2 cannot be checked. Germline V gene sequence: CDR1 SGHRS, CDR2 YFSETQ. The CDR3 length is 16 residues. This CDR3 is CASSLEELAGFNEQFF.

The J gene is TRBJ2-3, the V gene TRBV7-3; TCRdb's D call of TRBD1 is untestable without DNA. This CDR3 contains 12 residues. Per the germline V gene, CDR1 is SGHTA and CDR2 is FQGTGA. The CDR3 is CASGGGTDTQYF.